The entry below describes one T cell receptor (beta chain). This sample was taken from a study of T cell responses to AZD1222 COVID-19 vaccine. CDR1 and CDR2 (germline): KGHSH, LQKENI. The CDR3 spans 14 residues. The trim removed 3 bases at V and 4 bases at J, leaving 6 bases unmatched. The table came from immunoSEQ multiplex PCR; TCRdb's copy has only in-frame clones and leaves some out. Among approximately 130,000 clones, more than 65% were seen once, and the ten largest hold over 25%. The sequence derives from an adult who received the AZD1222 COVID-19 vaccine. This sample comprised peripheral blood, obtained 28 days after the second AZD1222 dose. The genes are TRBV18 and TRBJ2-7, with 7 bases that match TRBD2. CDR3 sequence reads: CASSPPGGSYEQYF. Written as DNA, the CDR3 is TGTGCCAGCTCACCGCCGGGAGGTAGTTACGAGCAGTACTTC.